A single sample gave rise to the 31 T cell receptor beta chains below, sequenced in a study of blood T cell repertoires in COVID-19. Measured with immunoSEQ multiplex PCR; TCRdb has only the in-frame clones, and not every one. The data contain a few hundred thousand clones, roughly 91% of them seen just once; the ten biggest clones take up about 0.63%. Sequencing used PBMCs or T cells enriched from blood (not recorded which). The receptors originated from a man aged 18 to 30 who had recovered from COVID-19.

The rearrangement uses TRBV9 and TRBJ1-2, with 10 bases matching TRBD1. Trimming removed 3 bases from V and 10 bases from J; junction bases left unmatched: 9. Germline V gene lookup returns CDR1 SGDLS and CDR2 YYNGEE. This CDR3 is built from 14 residues. This CDR3 is CASSGGTGVTLYTF. CDR3 nucleotides: TGTGCCAGCAGCGGCGGGACAGGGGTGACTCTCTACACCTTC.

The rearrangement links TRBV7-2 to TRBJ1-6, with D hard to call. V lost 1 base, J lost 8 bases, and 12 bases lay in between. Germline V gene lookup returns CDR1 SGHTA and CDR2 FQGNSA. CDR3 length equals 15 residues. Here the CDR3 reads CASSLVAGTDSPLHF. The CDR3 coding sequence is TGTGCCAGCAGCTTAGTGGCGGGTACGGATTCACCCCTCCACTTT.

This chain uses TRBV5-1 with TRBJ2-1; 7 nucleotides align to TRBD1. The CDR3 spans 14 residues. With V trimmed by 2 bases and J by 9 bases, 8 bases remained unmatched. The V gene's germline CDR1 is SGHRS and CDR2 YFSETQ. CDR3 protein: CASSFMTGNGEQFF. CDR3 nucleotides: TGCGCCAGCAGCTTCATGACAGGGAATGGTGAGCAGTTCTTC.

The V and J genes are TRBV7-3 and TRBJ1-6, with D unclear. Trimming took 6 bases from V and 4 from J, leaving 13 bases between them. Germline values: CDR1 SGHTA, CDR2 FQGTGA. The CDR3 is 15 residues long. The CDR3: CASRLNGLYNSPLHF. The CDR3 DNA is TGTGCCAGCAGACTCAATGGTTTATATAATTCACCCCTCCACTTT.

The chain carries TRBV27 and TRBJ2-7, with 11 nucleotides matching TRBD1. Germline CDR1 is MNHEY and CDR2 is SMNVEV (reference sequence). The CDR3 length is 13 residues. Trimming cost V 5 bases and J 7 bases; bases outside gene matches: 4. CDR3 in amino acids: CASSGQGAGEQYF. In DNA, the CDR3 is TGTGCCAGCAGTGGACAGGGGGCGGGGGAGCAGTACTTC.

This clone was seen more than once but under ten times. The chain couples TRBV6-5 to TRBJ2-7, with TRBD1 as a possible D gene (6 bases). V was cut by 2 bases and J by 1 base, with 9 bases left in between. The CDR3 extends over 14 amino acids. Germline V lookup: CDR1 MNHEY, CDR2 SVGAGI. The CDR3 DNA reads as TGTGCCAGCAGTTACCACAGGGATTCCTACGAGCAGTACTTC. Its translation: CASSYHRDSYEQYF.

V gene TRBV4-1 combines with J gene TRBJ1-2; no firm D call. This CDR3 comprises 14 residues. Trimming cost V 1 base and J 5 bases, with 11 bases left between them. Germline values: CDR1 MGHRA, CDR2 YSYEKL. CDR3 DNA: TGCGCCAGCAGCCAAGGGGGAGGGCAGTATGGCTACACCTTC. It translates to CASSQGGGQYGYTF.

V is TRBV28 and J is TRBJ2-2; TRBD1 is a possible D gene (6 bases). Germline assignment: CDR1 MDHEN and CDR2 SYDVKM. The length of the CDR3 is 14 residues. Trimming left V 4 bases short and J 2 bases short, with 8 bases between. The CDR3 nucleotides are TGTGCCAGCAGTTCAGGGACAAACACCGGGGAGCTGTTTTTT. As protein: CASSSGTNTGELFF.

This rearrangement joins TRBV25-1 to TRBJ1-1, with unresolved D. V was trimmed by 1 base and J by 5 bases, leaving 17 bases between them. Germline V gene data show CDR1 as MGHDK and CDR2 as SYGVNS. The CDR3 runs to 16 residues. The CDR3 nucleotides read TGTGCCAGCAGTGAATTTACGTCGGCAGGCGGGACTGAAGCTTTCTTT. Its protein product is CASSEFTSAGGTEAFF. The whole variable domain, remainder taken from reference TRBV25-1 and TRBJ1-1, is EADIYQTPRYLVIGTGKKITLECSQTMGHDKMYWYQQDPGMELHLIHYSYGVNSTEKGDLSSESTVSRIRTEHFPLTLESARPSHTSQYLCASSEFTSAGGTEAFFGQGTRLTVV.

The chain recombines TRBV7-9 with TRBJ2-3; TRBD1 might be the D (6 bases). CDR1 SEHNR and CDR2 FQNEAQ come from the germline V gene (reference sequence). The CDR3 is made up of 11 amino acids. The CDR3 DNA sequence: TGTGGAGGGGGATACACAGATACGCAGTATTTT. Protein product: CGGGYTDTQYF.

J is TRBJ2-7 and V is TRBV19; no firm D call. Germline V lookup: CDR1 LNHDA, CDR2 SQIVND (reference sequence). There are 15 residues in the CDR3. Trimming took 3 bases from V and 2 from J, leaving 14 bases between them. This CDR3 reads CASSIMADTAYEQYF. DNA of the CDR3: TGTGCCAGTAGTATTATGGCAGATACCGCCTACGAGCAGTACTTC.

The chain recombines TRBV7-9 with TRBJ2-7, with TRBD1 as a possible D gene (6 bases). V was pared by 5 bases and J by 4 bases, with 18 bases between. CDR3 length: 15 residues. Germline CDR1 reads SEHNR; CDR2 reads FQNEAQ (reference sequence). CDR3 residues: CASSQQDRPGYEQYF. The CDR3, as DNA: TGTGCCAGCAGCCAACAAGACAGGCCCGGGTACGAGCAGTACTTC.

This sequence joins TRBV19 and TRBJ1-5; the D is unclear. The CDR3 length is 16 residues. CDR1 LNHDA and CDR2 SQIVND come from the germline V gene (reference sequence). V was trimmed by 7 bases and J by 3 bases, leaving 19 bases between them. CDR3 residues: CASTPSGQPTNQPQHF. The CDR3, as DNA: TGTGCCAGTACCCCAAGTGGGCAGCCGACCAATCAGCCCCAGCATTTT.

This clone showed up just a few times. The chain employs TRBV19 and TRBJ2-2; D call uncertain. The CDR3 is made up of 12 amino acids. V was trimmed by 1 base and J by 7 bases, leaving 4 bases between them. Germline assignment: CDR1 LNHDA and CDR2 SQIVND (reference sequence). CDR3 sequence (DNA): TGTGCCAGTAGTATAGGAGGCGGGGAGCTGTTTTTT. It codes for CASSIGGGELFF.

The chain is built from TRBV5-6 and TRBJ1-2; D might be TRBD1 (5 bases). The CDR3 is made up of 12 amino acids. Trimming took off 4 bases at V and 4 bases at J, with 8 bases between the two ends. Germline V gene data show CDR1 as SGHDT and CDR2 as YYEEEE. The CDR3, as DNA: TGTGCCAGCAGCACGGACACCTATGGCTACACCTTC. Its protein product is CASSTDTYGYTF.

This chain connects TRBV9 to TRBJ2-3; D gene uncertain. Germline values: CDR1 SGDLS, CDR2 YYNGEE. This CDR3 contains 14 residues. Between the trimmed V and J ends, which lost 0 bases and 5 bases, there was a span of 10 bases. The CDR3 reads CASSVGAYQDTQYF. The CDR3 DNA reads as TGTGCCAGCAGCGTAGGAGCATACCAAGATACGCAGTATTTT.

V usage is TRBV5-6 and J usage is TRBJ1-2; D remains unclear. With 1 base removed from V and 5 bases from J, the gap between germline ends came to 3 bases. The CDR3 contains 11 residues. Germline V gene data show CDR1 as SGHDT and CDR2 as YYEEEE. The CDR3 nucleotides read TGTGCCAGCAGCTTGACTTATGGCTACACCTTC. It yields the protein CASSLTYGYTF.

The V gene is TRBV5-1, the J gene TRBJ2-1; possible D gene TRBD1, 6 bases. Per germline, CDR1 SGHRS and CDR2 YFSETQ. The CDR3 runs 14 residues. Trimming took off 0 bases at V and 14 bases at J, with 18 bases between the two ends. CDR3 protein: CASSLETDSPREFF. The CDR3 DNA reads TGCGCCAGCAGCTTGGAAACGGACAGCCCGAGGGAGTTCTTC.

The J gene is TRBJ2-7, the V gene TRBV7-9; 10 bases align to TRBD2. J lost 3 bases, V lost 4 bases, and 3 bases had no gene match. CDR1 SEHNR and CDR2 FQNEAQ come from the germline V gene (reference sequence). There are 14 residues in the CDR3. The CDR3 loop reads CASSSGLAYYEQYF. In DNA, the CDR3 is TGTGCCAGCAGCTCGGGACTAGCGTACTACGAGCAGTACTTC.

The chain employs TRBV4-2 and TRBJ2-2, with D tentatively TRBD2 (6 bases). Germline CDR1 LGHNA, CDR2 YNFKEQ. The germline V and J ends were trimmed by 0 bases and 13 bases, with 18 bases remaining between them. The CDR3 extends over 15 amino acids. The CDR3 DNA is TGTGCCAGCAGCCAAGATCTAGGCGGGAATCGGGGGCTGTTTTTT. This translates into CASSQDLGGNRGLFF.

This chain links TRBV6-5 with TRBJ1-5; D gene unclear. The V gene lost 4 bases and the J gene lost 1 base, with 8 bases spanning the gap. The length of the CDR3 is 14 residues. CDR1 is MNHEY, CDR2 SVGAGI, per germline. Written as DNA, the CDR3 is TGTGCCAGCAGTTCGCTGGCCAGCAATCAGCCCCAGCATTTT. It is translated as CASSSLASNQPQHF.

The V call is TRBV18, the J call TRBJ1-2; D may be TRBD1 (5 bases). The CDR3 covers 14 residues. V was shortened by 6 bases and J by 4 bases, with 15 bases between the two germline ends. CDR1 is KGHSH and CDR2 is LQKENI in the germline V gene. The CDR3 spells CASSPGDFSYGYTF. The CDR3 DNA is TGTGCCAGCTCGCCGGGGGACTTCTCCTATGGCTACACCTTC.

This chain connects TRBV5-4 to TRBJ2-5, with D maybe TRBD2 (7 bases). Per germline, CDR1 SGHNT and CDR2 YYREEE (reference sequence). Trimming shortened V by 0 bases and J by 2 bases, and 14 bases separated the two germline ends. This CDR3 is built from 16 residues. CDR3 bases: TGTGCCAGCAGCTTGGGGGCGGGGGCGAAGCAAGAGACCCAGTACTTC. Amino acids: CASSLGAGAKQETQYF.

This sequence joins TRBV4-1 and TRBJ1-1; 7 nucleotides line up with TRBD1. Losses at the gene ends were 1 base for V and 1 base for J; bases not matched to a gene: 3. CDR1 and CDR2 (germline): MGHRA, YSYEKL. This CDR3 is 15 amino acids long. DNA for the CDR3: TGCGCCAGCAGCCAAGCCGGGACAGCGAACACTGAAGCTTTCTTT. It yields the protein CASSQAGTANTEAFF.

V usage is TRBV30 and J usage is TRBJ1-1; 12 bases align to TRBD1. With 4 bases clipped from V and 0 bases from J, the junction kept 9 bases outside the gene matches. The CDR3 is 17 amino acids. The germline V gene encodes CDR1 GTSNPN and CDR2 SVGIG (reference sequence). CDR3 DNA: TGTGCCTGGAACCCAGGGACAGGGGGCTTCATGAACACTGAAGCTTTCTTT. Translated: CAWNPGTGGFMNTEAFF.

This chain links TRBV27 with TRBJ2-7; 7 bases are a match to TRBD1. Germline CDR1 and CDR2: MNHEY and SMNVEV (reference sequence). V was pared by 0 bases and J by 4 bases, with 6 bases of the junction left unmatched. The CDR3 has 15 amino acids. CDR3 nucleotides: TGTGCCAGCAGTTTATCGGGGGACAGTCTATACGAGCAGTACTTC. This translates into CASSLSGDSLYEQYF.

This chain joins TRBV27 and TRBJ2-1; 8 bases agree with TRBD2. The CDR3 contains 15 residues. With V trimmed by 5 bases and J by 4 bases, 7 bases remained unmatched. Germline V gene data show CDR1 as MNHEY and CDR2 as SMNVEV (reference sequence). The CDR3 DNA reads as TGTGCCAGCAGTCTCCTGGGCGGGGGGTACAATGAGCAGTTCTTC. It is translated as CASSLLGGGYNEQFF.

The chain couples TRBV18 to TRBJ2-2; TRBD2 might be the D (5 bases). This CDR3 contains 15 residues. V gave up 1 base and J gave up 5 bases, with 11 bases separating them. CDR1 KGHSH and CDR2 LQKENI come from the germline V gene. The DNA of the CDR3 is TGTGCCAGCTCACCACGAGGGATTCGAACCGGGGAGCTGTTTTTT. This sequence encodes CASSPRGIRTGELFF.

The chain uses TRBV4-1 and TRBJ1-3, with D possibly being TRBD1 (5 bases). The germline V gene has CDR1 MGHRA and CDR2 YSYEKL. The CDR3 loop spans 18 amino acids. The ends were cut back, 0 bases at V and 4 bases at J, with 19 bases in the middle. The CDR3 DNA sequence: TGCGCCAGCAGCCAAGAAGCGGGACGGTCGTCCTCCGGAAACACCATATATTTT. This encodes CASSQEAGRSSSGNTIYF.

The chain joins TRBV7-9 to TRBJ2-2, with TRBD2 as a possible D gene (6 bases). Between the trimmed V and J ends, which lost 5 bases and 6 bases, there was a span of 28 bases. CDR1 SEHNR and CDR2 FQNEAQ come from the germline V gene (reference sequence). The CDR3 is made up of 19 amino acids. The DNA for the CDR3 is TGTGCCAGCAGCCCAGGGATCCTAGCCGGGCCGTGGAGGGCCGGGGAGCTGTTTTTT. Amino acids: CASSPGILAGPWRAGELFF.

The chain is built from TRBV18 and TRBJ1-2, with D perhaps TRBD1 (5 bases). Germline CDR1 and CDR2: KGHSH and LQKENI. Trimming shortened V by 1 base and J by 6 bases, and 15 bases separated the two germline ends. This CDR3 spans 15 amino acids. The CDR3 sequence is CASSPLTGIQDGYTF. CDR3 nucleotide sequence: TGTGCCAGCTCACCACTCACAGGAATACAGGATGGCTACACCTTC.